This T cell receptor beta chain was sequenced for a study of regulatory T cells in long-lasting Graves disease. In germline, CDR1 is MGHDK, CDR2 SYGVNS. With 1 base removed from V and 8 bases from J, the gap between germline ends came to 15 bases. The CDR3 runs 15 residues. Building the TCR beta libraries relied on iRepertoire HTBI primers, and CDR3 regions underwent Arm-PCR. Via MiXCR, TCRdb re-called the multiplex PCR reads, giving one row per CDR3 protein. The sample carries approximately 400,000 distinct CDR3 sequences, about 11% recorded once. This clonotype has more than one count but fewer than ten. The time point denotes: newly diagnosed GD, antithyroid drugs for less than 3 months. The TCR library was made from RNA that had been extracted from PBMCs in TRIzol. This sample also belongs to another study, concerning T cells in Graves' hyperthyroidism and ophthalmopathy. Turning to that study: Thyroid ultrasound and orbital computed tomography, with clinical symptoms and serum thyroxine and TRAb, informed diagnoses.

J is TRBJ2-1 and V is TRBV25-1; possible D gene TRBD2, 6 bases. The receptor's source is a woman aged 18-35 years with Graves disease. The input for sequencing was peripheral blood mononuclear cells (PBMCs), taken at new diagnosis, from a patient treated with antithyroid drugs. The CDR3 reads CASSELGTQGDEQFF. CDR3 sequence (DNA): TGTGCCAGCAGTGAATTGGGGACTCAAGGCGATGAGCAGTTCTTC.